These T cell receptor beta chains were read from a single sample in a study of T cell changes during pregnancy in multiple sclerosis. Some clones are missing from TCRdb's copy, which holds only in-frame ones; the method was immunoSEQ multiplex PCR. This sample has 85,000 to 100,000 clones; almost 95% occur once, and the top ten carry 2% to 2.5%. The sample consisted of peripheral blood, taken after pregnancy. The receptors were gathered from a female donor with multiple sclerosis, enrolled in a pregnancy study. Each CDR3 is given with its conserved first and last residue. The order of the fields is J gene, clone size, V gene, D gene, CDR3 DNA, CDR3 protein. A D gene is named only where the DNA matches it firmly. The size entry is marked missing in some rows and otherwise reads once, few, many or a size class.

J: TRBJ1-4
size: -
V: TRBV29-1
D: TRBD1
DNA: TGCAGCGTTTTGGGACAGGGGAGAGAAAAACTGTTTTTT
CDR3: CSVLGQGREKLFF

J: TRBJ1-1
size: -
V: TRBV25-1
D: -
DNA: TGTGCCAGCAGTGAATACCCCTGGAGAGCTTTCTTT
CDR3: CASSEYPWRAFF

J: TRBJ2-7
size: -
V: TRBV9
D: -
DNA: TGTGCCAGCAGCCCAGGGGGGTCTCCCATCTACGAGCAGTACTTC
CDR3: CASSPGGSPIYEQYF

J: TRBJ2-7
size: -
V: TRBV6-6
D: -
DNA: TGTGCCAGCAGTTACTCTCCAGGGGAGAACTACGAGCAGTACTTC
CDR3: CASSYSPGENYEQYF

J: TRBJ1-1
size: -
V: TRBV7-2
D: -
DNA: TGTGCCAGCAGCTATACCCACTGGGACAAAGAAGCTTTCTTT
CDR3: CASSYTHWDKEAFF

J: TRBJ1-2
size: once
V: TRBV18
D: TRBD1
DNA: TGTGCCAGCTCACCACCAGGACAGGGAAACTATGGCTACACCTTC
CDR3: CASSPPGQGNYGYTF

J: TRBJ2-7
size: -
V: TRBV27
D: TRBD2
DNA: TGTGCCAGCAGCCCTGGGGGAGTAGCGGGGACAAGCTCCTACGAGCAGTACTTC
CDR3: CASSPGGVAGTSSYEQYF

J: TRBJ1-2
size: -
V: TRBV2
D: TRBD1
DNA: TGTGCCAGCAGGACAGGGGATAACTATGGCTACACCTTC
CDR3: CASRTGDNYGYTF

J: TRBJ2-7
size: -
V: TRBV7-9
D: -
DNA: TGTGCCAGCAGCCTTGACTCGAGTAGCGGTCTCGAGCAGTACTTC
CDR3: CASSLDSSSGLEQYF

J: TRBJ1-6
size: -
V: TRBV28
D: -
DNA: TGTGCCAGCAGTTCCCAGTTGGATTCACCCCTCCACTTT
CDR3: CASSSQLDSPLHF

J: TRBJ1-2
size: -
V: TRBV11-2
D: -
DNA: TGTGCCAGCAGCTTTGGTCCGGGGGTCATTTATGGCTACACCTTC
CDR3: CASSFGPGVIYGYTF

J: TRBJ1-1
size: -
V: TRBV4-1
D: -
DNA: TGCGCCAGCAGCCAAGTCGGGGTACTGAACACTGAAGCTTTCTTT
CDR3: CASSQVGVLNTEAFF

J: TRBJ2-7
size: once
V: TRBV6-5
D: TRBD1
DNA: TGTGCCAGCAGTTACTCGACAGGGGGCGCCTACGAGCAGTACTTC
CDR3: CASSYSTGGAYEQYF

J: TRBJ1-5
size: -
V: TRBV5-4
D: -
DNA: TGTGCCAGCAGCTTAATGGGAGGGGGAGGGCAATTAAATCAGCCCCAGCATTTT
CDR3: CASSLMGGGGQLNQPQHF

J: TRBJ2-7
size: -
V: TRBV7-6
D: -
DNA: TGTGCCAGCAGCCGGACACTCTCCCTCTCCTACGAGCAGTACTTC
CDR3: CASSRTLSLSYEQYF

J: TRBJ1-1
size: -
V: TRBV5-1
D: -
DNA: TGCGCCAGCAGCTTGATAGCGCCCAATGAAGCTTTCTTT
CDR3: CASSLIAPNEAFF

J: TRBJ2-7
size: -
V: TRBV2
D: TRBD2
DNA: TGTGCCAGCAGTGCTAGCGGGGGACAAATCCACGAGCAGTACTTC
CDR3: CASSASGGQIHEQYF

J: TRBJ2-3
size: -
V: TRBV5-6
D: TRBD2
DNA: TGTGCCAGCAGCATTAGCGGGGGGGCCTCAGATACGCAGTATTTT
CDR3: CASSISGGASDTQYF

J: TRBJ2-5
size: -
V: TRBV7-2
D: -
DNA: TGTGCCAGCAGCTTCATCCAACAAGAGACCCAGTACTTC
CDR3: CASSFIQQETQYF

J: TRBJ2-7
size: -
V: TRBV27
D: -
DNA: TGTGCCAGCAGCCCCGGACTGTCATCGAGCTCCTACGAGCAGTACTTC
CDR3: CASSPGLSSSSYEQYF

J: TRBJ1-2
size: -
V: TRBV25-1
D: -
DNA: TGTGCCAGCAGTGAAGGGCTAACAGGCTACACCTTC
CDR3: CASSEGLTGYTF

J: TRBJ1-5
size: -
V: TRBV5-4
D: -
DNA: TGTGCCAGCATGACAGACGGCTCCAATCAGCCCCAGCATTTT
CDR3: CASMTDGSNQPQHF

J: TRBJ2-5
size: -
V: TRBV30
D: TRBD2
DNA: TGTGCCTGGAGCCACCGACGGACTAGCGGGGGGTCGGAGACCCAGTACTTC
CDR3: CAWSHRRTSGGSETQYF

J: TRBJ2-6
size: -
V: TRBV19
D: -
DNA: TGTGCCAGTAGTATAGTGGTCAGGGTAACGGCCAACGTCCTGACTTTC
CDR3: CASSIVVRVTANVLTF

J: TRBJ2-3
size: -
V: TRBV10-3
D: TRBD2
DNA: TGTGCCATCAGTGAACTAGCGGGGACGACAGATACGCAGTATTTT
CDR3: CAISELAGTTDTQYF

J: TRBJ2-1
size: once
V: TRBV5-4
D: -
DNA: TGTGCCAGCAGCAAGGACCTCTTTACTAGCTGGCCTAATGAGCAGTTCTTC
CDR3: CASSKDLFTSWPNEQFF

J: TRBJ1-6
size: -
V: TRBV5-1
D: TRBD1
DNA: TGCGCCAGCAGCCAAACAGGGGATAATTCACCCCTCCACTTT
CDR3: CASSQTGDNSPLHF

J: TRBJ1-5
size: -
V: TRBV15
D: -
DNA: TGTGCCACCAGCAGAGATTATGGGGCTTATAGCAATCAGCCCCAGCATTTT
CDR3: CATSRDYGAYSNQPQHF